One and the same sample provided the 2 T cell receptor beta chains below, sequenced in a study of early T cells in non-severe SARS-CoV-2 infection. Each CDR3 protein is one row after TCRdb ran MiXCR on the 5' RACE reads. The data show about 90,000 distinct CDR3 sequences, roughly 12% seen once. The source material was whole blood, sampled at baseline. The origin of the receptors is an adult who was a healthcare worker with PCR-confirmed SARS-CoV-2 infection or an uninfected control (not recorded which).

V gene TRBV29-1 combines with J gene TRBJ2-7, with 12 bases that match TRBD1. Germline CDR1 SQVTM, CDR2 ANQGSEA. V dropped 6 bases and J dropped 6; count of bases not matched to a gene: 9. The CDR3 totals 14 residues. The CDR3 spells CSVRIGTGGREQYF. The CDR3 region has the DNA TGCAGCGTCCGCATCGGGACAGGGGGCCGCGAGCAGTACTTC.

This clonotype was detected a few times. As DNA, the CDR3 is TGCAGCGTAGTCAGGTTCGCGAACACCGGGGAGCTGTTTTTT. Protein: CSVVRFANTGELFF. The chain has TRBV29-1 and TRBJ2-2; D is unresolved. V was cut by 6 bases and J by 0 bases, with 11 bases left in between. CDR1 and CDR2 from the germline V gene are SQVTM and ANQGSEA. This CDR3 is built from 14 residues.